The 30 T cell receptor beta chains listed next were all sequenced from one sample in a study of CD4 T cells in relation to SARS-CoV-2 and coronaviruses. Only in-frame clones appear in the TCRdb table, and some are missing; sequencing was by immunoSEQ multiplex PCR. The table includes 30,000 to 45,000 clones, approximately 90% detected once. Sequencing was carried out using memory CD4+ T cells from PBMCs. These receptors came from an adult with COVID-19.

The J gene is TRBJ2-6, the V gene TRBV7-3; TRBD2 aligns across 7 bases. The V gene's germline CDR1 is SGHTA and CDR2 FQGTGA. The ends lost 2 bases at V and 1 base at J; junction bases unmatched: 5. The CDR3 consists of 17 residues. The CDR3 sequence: CASSLGGGASGANVLTF. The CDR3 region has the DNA TGTGCCAGCAGCTTAGGGGGAGGGGCTTCTGGGGCCAACGTCCTGACTTTC.

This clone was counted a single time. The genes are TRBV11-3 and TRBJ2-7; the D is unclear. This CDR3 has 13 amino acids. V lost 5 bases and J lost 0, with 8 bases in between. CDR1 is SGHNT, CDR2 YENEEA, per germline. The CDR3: CASSGFISYEQYF. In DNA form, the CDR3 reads TGTGCCAGCAGCGGATTTATCTCCTACGAGCAGTACTTC.

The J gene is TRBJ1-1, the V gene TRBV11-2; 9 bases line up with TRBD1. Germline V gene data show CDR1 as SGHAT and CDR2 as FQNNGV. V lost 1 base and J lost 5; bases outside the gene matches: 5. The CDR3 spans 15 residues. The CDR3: CASSLVGTGPTEAFF. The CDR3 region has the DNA TGTGCCAGCAGCTTAGTTGGGACAGGGCCTACTGAAGCTTTCTTT.

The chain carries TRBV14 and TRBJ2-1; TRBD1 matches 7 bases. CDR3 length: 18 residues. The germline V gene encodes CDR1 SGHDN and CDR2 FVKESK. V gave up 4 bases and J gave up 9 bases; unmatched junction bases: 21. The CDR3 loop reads CASSPRTGSSPPWAEQFF. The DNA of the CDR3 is TGTGCCAGCAGCCCTCGGACAGGTTCGTCCCCCCCATGGGCTGAGCAGTTCTTC.

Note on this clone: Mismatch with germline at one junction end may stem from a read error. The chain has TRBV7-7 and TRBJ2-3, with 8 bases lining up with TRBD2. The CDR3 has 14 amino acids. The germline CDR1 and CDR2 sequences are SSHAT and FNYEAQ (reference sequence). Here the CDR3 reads CASSPGRGTDTQYF. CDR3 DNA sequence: TGTGCTAGCAGCCCCGGGAGGGGCACAGATACGCAGTATTTT. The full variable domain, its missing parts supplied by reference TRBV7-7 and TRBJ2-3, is GAGVSQSPRYKVTKRGQDVTLRCDPISSHATLYWYQQALGQGPEFLTYFNYEAQPDKSGLPSDRFSAERPEGSISTLTIQRTEQRDSAMYRCASSPGRGTDTQYFGPGTRLTVL.

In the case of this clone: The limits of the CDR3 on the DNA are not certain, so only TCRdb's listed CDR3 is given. CDR3 region: CASSTSDTTNEKLFF. The V and J genes are TRBV21-1 and TRBJ1-4. TRBV21-1 is assigned pseudogene status. The CDR3 is 15 amino acids long, termini counted.

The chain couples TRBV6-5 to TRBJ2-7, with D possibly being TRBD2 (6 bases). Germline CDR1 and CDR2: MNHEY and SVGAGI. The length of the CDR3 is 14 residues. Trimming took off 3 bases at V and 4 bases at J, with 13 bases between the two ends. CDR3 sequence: CASSYNGGSYEQYF. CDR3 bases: TGTGCCAGCAGTTATAACGGGGGTTCGTACGAGCAGTACTTC.

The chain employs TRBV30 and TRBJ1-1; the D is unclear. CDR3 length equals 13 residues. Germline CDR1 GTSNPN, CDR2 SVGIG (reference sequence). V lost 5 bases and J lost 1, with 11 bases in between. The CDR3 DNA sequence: TGTGCCTGGGGAGACGGGAAGAACACTGAAGCTTTCTTT. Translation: CAWGDGKNTEAFF.

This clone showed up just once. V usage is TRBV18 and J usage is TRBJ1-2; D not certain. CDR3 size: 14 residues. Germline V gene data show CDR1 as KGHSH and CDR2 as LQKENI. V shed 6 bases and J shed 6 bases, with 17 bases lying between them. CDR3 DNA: TGTGCCAGCTCCACTACGCGGGAGCCTAATGGCTACACCTTC. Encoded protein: CASSTTREPNGYTF.

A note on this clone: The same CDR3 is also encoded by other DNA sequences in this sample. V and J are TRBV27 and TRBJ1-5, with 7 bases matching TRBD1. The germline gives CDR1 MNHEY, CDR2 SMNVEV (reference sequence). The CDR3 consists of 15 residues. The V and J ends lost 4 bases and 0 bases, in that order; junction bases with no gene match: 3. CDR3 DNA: TGTGCCAGCAGTTCCGGGACAGATAGCAATCAGCCCCAGCATTTT. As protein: CASSSGTDSNQPQHF.

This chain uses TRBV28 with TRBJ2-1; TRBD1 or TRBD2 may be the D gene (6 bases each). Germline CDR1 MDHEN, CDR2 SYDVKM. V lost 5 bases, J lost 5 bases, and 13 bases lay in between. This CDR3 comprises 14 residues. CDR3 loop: CASSPGGADNEQFF. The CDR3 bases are TGTGCCAGCAGTCCCGGGGGCGCGGACAATGAGCAGTTCTTC.

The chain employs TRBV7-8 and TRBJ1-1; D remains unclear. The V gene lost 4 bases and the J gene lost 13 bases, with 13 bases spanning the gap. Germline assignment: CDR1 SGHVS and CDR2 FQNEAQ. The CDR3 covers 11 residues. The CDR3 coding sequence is TGTGCCAGCAGCTCCGACGGCGGGGTTTTCTTT. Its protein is CASSSDGGVFF.

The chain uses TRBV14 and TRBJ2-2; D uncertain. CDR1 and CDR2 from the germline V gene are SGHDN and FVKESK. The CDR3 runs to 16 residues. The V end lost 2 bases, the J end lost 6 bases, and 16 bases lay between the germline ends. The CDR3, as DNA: TGTGCCAGCAGCCAACAATTTTGGGGAACCGCCGGGGAGCTGTTTTTT. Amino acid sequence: CASSQQFWGTAGELFF.

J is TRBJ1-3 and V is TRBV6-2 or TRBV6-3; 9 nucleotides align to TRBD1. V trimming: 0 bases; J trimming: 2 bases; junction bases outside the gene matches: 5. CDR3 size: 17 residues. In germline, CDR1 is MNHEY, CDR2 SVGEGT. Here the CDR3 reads CASSYSPGQGPGNTIYF. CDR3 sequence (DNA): TGTGCCAGCAGTTACTCCCCGGGACAGGGACCTGGAAACACCATATATTTT.

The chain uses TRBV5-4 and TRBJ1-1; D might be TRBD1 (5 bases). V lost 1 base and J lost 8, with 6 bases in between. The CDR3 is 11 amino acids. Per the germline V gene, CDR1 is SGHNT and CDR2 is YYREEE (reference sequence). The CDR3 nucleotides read TGTGCCAGCAGCTTGAGACAGGAAGCTTTCTTT. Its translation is CASSLRQEAFF. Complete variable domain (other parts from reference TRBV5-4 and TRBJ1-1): ETGVTQSPTHLIKTRGQQVTLRCSSQSGHNTVSWYQQALGQGPQFIFQYYREEENGRGNFPPRFSGLQFPNYSSELNVNALELDDSALYLCASSLRQEAFFGQGTRLTVV.

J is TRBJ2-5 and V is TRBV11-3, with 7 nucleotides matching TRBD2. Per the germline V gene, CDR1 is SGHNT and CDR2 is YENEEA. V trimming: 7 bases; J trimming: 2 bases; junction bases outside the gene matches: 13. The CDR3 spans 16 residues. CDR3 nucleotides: TGTGCCAGCACGACGGGGGGACCACTCGAACAAGAGACCCAGTACTTC. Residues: CASTTGGPLEQETQYF. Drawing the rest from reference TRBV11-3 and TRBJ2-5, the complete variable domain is EAGVVQSPRYKIIEKKQPVAFWCNPISGHNTLYWYLQNLGQGPELLIRYENEEAVDDSQLPKDRFSAERLKGVDSTLKIQPAELGDSAVYLCASTTGGPLEQETQYFGPGTRLLVL.

The CDR3 nucleotides read TGTGCCAGCAGTTACGGCGCAGGGGGCCTCGACACTGAAGCTTTCTTT. Translated: CASSYGAGGLDTEAFF. J is TRBJ1-1 and V is TRBV6-2 or TRBV6-3, with 8 nucleotides matching TRBD1. Germline V gives CDR1 MNHEY, CDR2 SVGEGT. This CDR3 spans 16 amino acids. V was clipped by 2 bases and J by 3 bases; unmatched bases: 8.

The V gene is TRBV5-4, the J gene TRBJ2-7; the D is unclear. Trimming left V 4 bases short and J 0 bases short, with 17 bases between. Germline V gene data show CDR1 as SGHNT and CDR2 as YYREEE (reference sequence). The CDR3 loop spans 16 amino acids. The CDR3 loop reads CASSPRNPSNSYEQYF. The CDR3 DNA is TGTGCCAGCAGCCCCCGGAACCCTAGTAACTCCTACGAGCAGTACTTC.

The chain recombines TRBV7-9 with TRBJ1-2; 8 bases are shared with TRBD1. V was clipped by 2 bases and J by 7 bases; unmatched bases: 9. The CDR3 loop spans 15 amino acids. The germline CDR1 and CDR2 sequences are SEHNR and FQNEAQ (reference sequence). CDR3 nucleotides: TGTGCCAGCAGCTTATCTGCAGGGGGCGTGGGTGGCTACACCTTC. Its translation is CASSLSAGGVGGYTF.

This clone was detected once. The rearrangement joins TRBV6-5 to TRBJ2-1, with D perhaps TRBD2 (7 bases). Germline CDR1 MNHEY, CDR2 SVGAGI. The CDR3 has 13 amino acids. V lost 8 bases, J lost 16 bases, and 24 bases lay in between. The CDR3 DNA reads TGTGCCAGCGTCGCCGGGGTCCGGGGGGCCAATTTCTTC. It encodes CASVAGVRGANFF.

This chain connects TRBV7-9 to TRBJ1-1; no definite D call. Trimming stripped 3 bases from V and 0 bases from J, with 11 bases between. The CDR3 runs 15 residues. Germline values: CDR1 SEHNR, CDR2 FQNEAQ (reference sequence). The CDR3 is CASSFGNLLNTEAFF. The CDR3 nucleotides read TGTGCCAGCAGCTTTGGCAATCTCCTGAACACTGAAGCTTTCTTT.

This CDR3 is CASSLGAGQSTDTQYF. The CDR3 region has the DNA TGTGCCAGCAGCTTAGGTGCGGGACAAAGCACAGATACGCAGTATTTT. This chain links TRBV11-3 with TRBJ2-3, with D perhaps assigned TRBD1 or TRBD2 (6 bases each). Germline V gene data show CDR1 as SGHNT and CDR2 as YENEEA. This CDR3 contains 16 residues. V was cut by 1 base and J by 0 bases, with 11 bases left in between.

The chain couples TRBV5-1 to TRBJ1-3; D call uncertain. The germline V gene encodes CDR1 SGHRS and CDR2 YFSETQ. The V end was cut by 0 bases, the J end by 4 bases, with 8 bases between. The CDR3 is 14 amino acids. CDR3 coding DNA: TGCGCCAGCAGCTTGGAGGGTCGAGGAAACACCATATATTTT. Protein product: CASSLEGRGNTIYF. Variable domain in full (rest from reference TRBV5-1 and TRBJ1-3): KAGVTQTPRYLIKTRGQQVTLSCSPISGHRSVSWYQQTPGQGLQFLFEYFSETQRNKGNFPGRFSGRQFSNSRSEMNVSTLELGDSALYLCASSLEGRGNTIYFGEGSWLTVV.

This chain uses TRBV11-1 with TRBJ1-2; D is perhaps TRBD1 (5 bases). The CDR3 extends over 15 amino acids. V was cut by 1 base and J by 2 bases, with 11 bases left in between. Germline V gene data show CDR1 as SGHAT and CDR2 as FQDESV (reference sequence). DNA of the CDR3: TGTGCCAGCAGCTTAGGGGGCCCGAGGAACTATGGCTACACCTTC. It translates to CASSLGGPRNYGYTF.

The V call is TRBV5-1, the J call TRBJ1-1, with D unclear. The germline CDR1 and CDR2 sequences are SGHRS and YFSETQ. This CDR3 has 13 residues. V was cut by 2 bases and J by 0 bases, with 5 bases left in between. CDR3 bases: TGCGCCAGCAGCTTAACACTGAACACTGAAGCTTTCTTT. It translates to CASSLTLNTEAFF.

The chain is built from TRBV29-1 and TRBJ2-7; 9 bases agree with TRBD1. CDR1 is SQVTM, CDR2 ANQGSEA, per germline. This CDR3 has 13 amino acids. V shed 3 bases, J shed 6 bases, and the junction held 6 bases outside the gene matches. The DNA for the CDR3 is TGCAGCGTTGATGGCACAGGGGGCTTCGAGCAGTACTTC. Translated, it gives CSVDGTGGFEQYF.

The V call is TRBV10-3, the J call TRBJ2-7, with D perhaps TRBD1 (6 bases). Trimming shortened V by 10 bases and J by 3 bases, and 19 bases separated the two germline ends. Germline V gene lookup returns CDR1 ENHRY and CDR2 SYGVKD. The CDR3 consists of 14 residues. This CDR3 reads CASQIPEGGYEQYF. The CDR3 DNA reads TGTGCCAGTCAGATACCTGAAGGGGGCTACGAGCAGTACTTC.

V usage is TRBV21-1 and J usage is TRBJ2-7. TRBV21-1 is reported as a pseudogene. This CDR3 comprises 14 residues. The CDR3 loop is CASSSRDLPYEQYF. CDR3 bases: TGTGCCAGCAGCAGCCGGGACCTCCCCTACGAGCAGTACTTC.

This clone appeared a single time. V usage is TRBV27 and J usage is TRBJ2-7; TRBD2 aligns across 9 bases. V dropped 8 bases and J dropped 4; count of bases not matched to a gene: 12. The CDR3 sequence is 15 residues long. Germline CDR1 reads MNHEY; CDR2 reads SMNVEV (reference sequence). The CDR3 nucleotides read TGTGCCAGCCTTTCACAGGCTAGCGGGGAGTACGAGCAGTACTTC. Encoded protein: CASLSQASGEYEQYF.

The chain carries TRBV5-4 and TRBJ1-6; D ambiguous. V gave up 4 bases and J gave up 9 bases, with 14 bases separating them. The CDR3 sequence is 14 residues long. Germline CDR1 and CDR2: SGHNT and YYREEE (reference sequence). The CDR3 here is CASSRVEEGSPLHF. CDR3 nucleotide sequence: TGTGCCAGCAGCAGGGTTGAAGAGGGTTCACCCCTCCACTTT.